This T cell receptor beta chain is drawn from a study of Ad26.COV2.S vaccination and SARS-CoV-2 variants (dated by TCRdb to the early 2020s). Describing the broader study: Vaccine-arm donors came from COV1001, a multicentre, randomized, double-blind, placebo-controlled phase I-IIa trial of Ad26.COV2.S in healthy adults. A total of around 32 samples were included in the TCR-sequenced set, comprising around 19 Ad26.COV2.S vaccine recipients, 5 placebo recipients and 8 SARS-CoV-2 convalescent individuals. Blinding of investigators to trial group allocation was maintained during experiments and outcome assessment. Ad26.COV2.S was administered intramuscularly at 5 x 10^10 or 1 x 10^11 viral particles, either as a single shot or as two shots given 56 days apart. Trial participants were randomized into five groups of five, in which low-dose or high-dose Ad26.COV2.S was given once or twice, or placebo was given on both occasions. The specificity and breadth of SARS-CoV-2-reactive T cell receptors after Ad26.COV2.S vaccination were assessed by TCRbeta repertoire sequencing.

In the paper's terms, the treatment or condition label means: around 19 received Ad26.COV2.S at low or high dose, single or two shots; 5 received placebo; per-sample allocation not given. For vaccine and placebo recipients, the sequenced repertoires came from samples collected on day 63 after the first injection. Between 29 July and 7 August 2020, Cohort 1b enrolled some 25 adults aged 18-55 years at one site in Boston, USA. Ad26.COV2.S consisted of a replication-incompetent adenovirus type 26 vector by which a prefusion-stabilized SARS-CoV-2 spike protein from the original Wuhan strain was expressed. To note about this clone: The antigen it binds to is not known. It has no much larger one-base neighbor in the sample; base qualities were not kept.

General findings and caveats noted by the study authors: The authors noted that total T cell responses may have been underestimated by the TCR breadth and depth analyses. Vaccine and placebo recipients had similar non-spike TCR breadth, a finding consistent with the vaccine containing only spike. After vaccination, spike-specific CD8+ and CD4+ T cell responses were reported to show substantial breadth. The study lacked the statistical power to compare responses across vaccine doses or regimens. Ad26.COV2.S recipients had higher spike-specific TCR breadth than placebo recipients (P = 0.0014).

CDR1 LGHNA and CDR2 YNFKEQ were looked up in the germline V gene. Including the terminal cysteine and phenylalanine, the CDR3 comprises 18 residues. This entry keeps only the CDR3 DNA: 54 bases, framed from base 1. Trimming costs V 1 base and J 3 bases, and their ends lie 19 bases apart. The immunoSEQ Assay was the method used to sequence TCRbeta CDR3 regions. After extraction, genomic DNA underwent amplification by bias-controlled multiplex PCR, followed by high-throughput sequencing. The original methods were these. To quantify the absolute abundance of every unique TCRbeta CDR3 region, sequences were collapsed and filtered. T cell fraction was estimated by normalization of TCRbeta template counts to usable DNA, with usable DNA being measured through amplification of reference genes present in all nucleated cells. Repertoire TCRs were annotated as SARS-CoV-2-specific by exact matching of V gene, CDR3 amino acid sequence and J gene to a known reactive TCR set. The reference SARS-CoV-2 TCR set came from MIRA and was filtered for enrichment in COVID-19-positive ImmuneCODE repertoires, removing public or cross-reactive TCRs. Based on the MIRA antigens, annotated TCRs were further analysed at the level of specific ORF or position within ORF. Breadth was defined as annotated unique rearrangements over total unique productive rearrangements; depth was the summed frequency of those rearrangements. Group comparisons of TCR breadth used two-sided Wilcoxon rank-sum tests. The source is immuneACCESS, and TCRdb retained only in-frame sequences with V and J called. Part of the clones is not carried over; for the studies checked, unresolved V genes explain less than half of this, and the remainder is unexplained. V, J and clone size derive from that table, while D and trimming were established from the DNA sequence. This sample holds 350,000 to 400,000 clones; 89% were observed only once. 1.9% of the sample lies in the top ten.

The receptor was derived from a person aged 18-60 years who received the Ad26.COV2.S COVID-19 vaccine or a placebo. The source material was peripheral blood, sampled in a trial of Ad26.COV2.S vaccine versus placebo. The chain links TRBV4-2 with TRBJ1-3; D gene: possibly TRBD1, on 6 matching bases. The sequenced DNA: TGTGCCAGCAGCCAAGCTGGTATGGGGGGCGCCATTGGAAACACCATATATTTT. It translates to CASSQAGMGGAIGNTIYF.